These T cell receptor beta chains were read from a single sample in a study of regulatory T cells in long-lasting Graves disease. TCRdb called the multiplex PCR reads again in MiXCR, with one record for every CDR3 protein. The top ten clones hold 18% of a sample with 350,000 to 450,000 distinct CDR3 sequences, around 11% of them seen once. The data were also submitted as part of a second study, on T cells in Graves' hyperthyroidism and ophthalmopathy.

Sequenced here: peripheral blood mononuclear cells (PBMCs), sampled at new diagnosis, from a patient treated with antithyroid drugs. These receptors originate from a woman aged 18-29 years with Graves disease. Each CDR3 is given with its conserved first and last residue. The order of the fields is J gene, V gene, clone size, D gene, CDR3 protein, CDR3 DNA. D genes are given only for firm matches. Where a row states a size, it is once, few, many or the class of an expanded clone; other rows omit it.

TRBJ2-3 | TRBV13 | few | . | CASSRGSGQGDTQYF | TGTGCCAGCAGCCGAGGGAGTGGGCAGGGGGATACGCAGTATTTT
TRBJ2-5 | TRBV6-2/TRBV6-3 | . | . | CASSITNWDQENQYF | TGTGCCAGCAGTATCACTAATTGGGATCAAGAGAACCAGTACTTC
TRBJ1-5 | TRBV7-9 | many | TRBD1 | CASSHGTDSNQPQHF | TGTGCCAGCAGCCACGGGACAGATAGCAATCAGCCCCAGCATTTT
TRBJ1-1 | TRBV6-1 | many | TRBD1 | CASRHGGQGLLTEAFF | TGTGCCAGCAGGCATGGAGGACAGGGACTTCTCACTGAAGCTTTCTTT
TRBJ2-1 | TRBV11-1 | many | TRBD2 | CASRAGHRTSGLGYNEQFF | TGTGCCAGCAGGGCAGGACATAGGACTAGCGGTTTGGGCTACAATGAGCAGTTCTTC
TRBJ2-2 | TRBV4-3 | few | TRBD2 | CASSEGGKGSEGGELFF | TGCGCCAGCAGCGAGGGAGGGAAGGGCTCCGAGGGCGGGGAGCTGTTTTTT
TRBJ2-1 | TRBV7-2 | many | . | CASSFYRGGGEQFF | TGTGCCAGCAGCTTTTACAGGGGAGGCGGAGAGCAGTTCTTC
TRBJ2-1 | TRBV6-1 | . | . | CATKLRDGTGVEVGYNEQFF | TGTGCCACTAAGTTACGGGACGGGACTGGGGTTGAAGTAGGCTACAATGAGCAGTTCTTC
TRBJ2-5 | TRBV28 | once | TRBD2 | CASSSLLAGEETQYF | TGTGCCAGCAGTTCCCTACTAGCGGGGGAAGAGACCCAGTACTTC
TRBJ1-1 | TRBV7-9 | many | . | CASSLSWGEEAFF | TGTGCCAGCAGCTTAAGTTGGGGCGAGGAAGCTTTCTTT
TRBJ2-5 | TRBV30 | few | . | CAWSTGRETRGETQYF | TGTGCCTGGAGTACAGGGCGAGAGACTAGGGGGGAGACCCAGTACTTC
TRBJ2-5 | TRBV27 | many | TRBD1 | CASSLSTTQGAIQETQYF | TGTGCCAGCAGTTTATCGACAACACAGGGGGCGATTCAAGAGACCCAGTACTTC
TRBJ2-3 | TRBV7-2 | many | . | CASRGVIGGTQYF | TGTGCCAGCAGAGGGGTCATTGGGGGTACGCAGTATTTT
TRBJ1-1 | TRBV6-2/TRBV6-3 | few | . | CASSYLAGGTEAFF | TGTGCCAGCAGTTACCTCGCCGGGGGCACTGAAGCTTTCTTT
TRBJ1-2 | TRBV5-6 | many | . | CASNILDSNYGYTF | TGTGCCAGCAATATTTTGGACAGCAACTATGGCTACACCTTC
TRBJ2-7 | TRBV27 | . | . | CASSPRDTTYEQYF | TGTGCCAGCAGCCCCCGGGACACTACCTACGAGCAGTACTTC
TRBJ2-1 | TRBV7-2 | many | TRBD2 | CASKMVAGGPTYNEQFF | TGTGCCAGCAAGATGGTAGCGGGGGGCCCCACCTACAATGAGCAGTTCTTC
TRBJ1-3 | TRBV9 | few | . | CASSVAPSGNTIYF | TGTGCCAGCAGCGTAGCGCCCAGTGGAAACACCATATATTTT
TRBJ2-7 | TRBV5-6 | . | . | CASSLEPKYYEQYF | TGTGCCAGCAGCTTGGAACCTAAATACTACGAGCAGTACTTC
TRBJ1-1 | TRBV15 | . | . | CAEGRQEWMITNTEAFF | TGTGCTGAGGGTCGACAGGAATGGATGATTACGAACACTGAAGCTTTCTTT
TRBJ2-7 | TRBV10-3 | many | . | CAISESGARDEQYF | TGTGCCATCAGTGAGTCCGGGGCAAGGGACGAGCAGTACTTC
TRBJ2-3 | TRBV5-1 | few | TRBD2 | CASSLALTSGITDTQYF | TGCGCCAGCAGCTTGGCCCTGACTAGCGGGATAACAGATACGCAGTATTTT
TRBJ1-6 | TRBV4-2 | . | . | CASSQVRGLNSPLHF | TGTGCCAGCAGCCAAGTCAGGGGACTCAATTCACCCCTCCACTTT
TRBJ1-1 | TRBV4-3 | many | . | CASSQESSGVGSTEAFF | TGCGCCAGCAGCCAAGAAAGTAGCGGGGTCGGGAGCACTGAAGCTTTCTTT
TRBJ1-1 | TRBV6-1 | . | . | CASSLLGFGTEAFF | TGTGCCAGCAGCCTACTCGGATTTGGCACTGAAGCTTTCTTT
TRBJ1-5 | TRBV9 | once | TRBD1 | CASSVSGGFNQPQHF | TGTGCCAGCAGCGTCTCAGGGGGATTCAATCAGCCCCAGCATTTT
TRBJ1-4 | TRBV20-1 | many | . | CSASGVTTTNEKLFF | TGCAGTGCTAGCGGCGTCACCACAACTAATGAAAAACTGTTTTTT
TRBJ2-1 | TRBV20-1 | many | TRBD2 | CSAKLAGLYNEQFF | TGCAGTGCTAAACTAGCGGGGCTCTACAATGAGCAGTTCTTC
TRBJ1-4 | TRBV7-2 | many | . | CASSRTAFLNEKLFF | TGTGCCAGCAGCCGGACAGCTTTCTTAAATGAAAAACTGTTTTTT
TRBJ1-3 | TRBV29-1 | . | . | CSVGSASGNTIYF | TGCAGCGTTGGGAGTGCCTCTGGAAACACCATATATTTT
TRBJ2-5 | TRBV27 | many | TRBD1 | CASSLAGTGTQETQYF | TGTGCCAGCAGTTTGGCCGGGACAGGGACCCAAGAGACCCAGTACTTC
TRBJ1-2 | TRBV5-1 | few | TRBD1 | CASSLRDSDYGYTF | TGCGCCAGCAGCCTGCGGGACAGCGACTATGGCTACACCTTC
TRBJ1-3 | TRBV20-1 | few | . | CSARVPDSGNTIYF | TGCAGTGCTAGAGTACCTGACTCTGGAAACACCATATATTTT
TRBJ1-1 | TRBV5-6 | few | . | CASSLSPFTGFPEAFF | TGTGCCAGCAGCTTGTCCCCGTTCACAGGGTTCCCTGAAGCTTTCTTT
TRBJ2-7 | TRBV6-1 | many | TRBD2 | CASSPVTSGTSYEQYF | TGTGCCAGCAGCCCCGTTACATCCGGGACTAGCTACGAGCAGTACTTC
TRBJ2-3 | TRBV5-1 | many | . | CASSLAGLSPSTDTQYF | TGCGCCAGCAGCTTGGCCGGTCTCTCTCCTAGCACAGATACGCAGTATTTT
TRBJ1-1 | TRBV5-5 | . | . | CASSVRVSYTEAFF | TGTGCCAGCAGCGTTAGGGTCAGCTACACTGAAGCTTTCTTT